These 17 T cell receptor beta chains share one sample of origin, sequenced in a study of siplizumab effects on memory and regulatory T cells. Data came from immunoSEQ multiplex PCR; TCRdb stores just in-frame clones and leaves some out. The sample consists of more than 95,000 clones, over 90% of them appearing once. Sequences were obtained from Tregs sorted from blood. These receptors came from a human donor in good health.

The CDR3 reads CASSWGAGTNVLTF. DNA for the CDR3: TGTGCCAGCAGTTGGGGGGCCGGAACCAACGTCCTGACTTTC. This chain joins TRBV6-5 and TRBJ2-6; D tentatively fits TRBD1 or TRBD2 (6 bases each). The CDR3 length is 14 residues. The ends were cut back, 4 bases at V and 8 bases at J, with 12 bases in the middle. From germline, CDR1 is MNHEY and CDR2 SVGAGI.

A word on this clone: Additional DNA sequences in this sample encode the identical CDR3. This chain uses TRBV5-1 with TRBJ2-2; no clear D gene. Germline CDR1 reads SGHRS; CDR2 reads YFSETQ. There are 13 residues in the CDR3. Trimming shortened V by 2 bases and J by 4 bases, and 6 bases separated the two germline ends. The CDR3 DNA reads as TGCGCCAGCAGCTTAGCAGGCACCGGGGAGCTGTTTTTT. Protein: CASSLAGTGELFF.

The V gene is TRBV7-8, the J gene TRBJ2-7; 7 bases fit TRBD1. V was pared by 5 bases and J by 2 bases, with 6 bases of the junction left unmatched. Germline lookup yields CDR1 SGHVS and CDR2 FQNEAQ. The CDR3 contains 14 residues. This chain's CDR3 is CASSANRGPYEQYF. The DNA for the CDR3 is TGTGCCAGCAGCGCGAACAGGGGCCCCTACGAGCAGTACTTC.

The chain has TRBV19 and TRBJ2-7; no clear D gene. Per the germline V gene, CDR1 is LNHDA and CDR2 is SQIVND (reference sequence). V was pared by 3 bases and J by 4 bases, with 4 bases between. The CDR3 has 11 amino acids. The CDR3 protein is CASSIGYEQYF. CDR3 bases: TGTGCCAGTAGTATCGGGTACGAGCAGTACTTC.

J is TRBJ1-5 and V is TRBV2; unclear D gene. The V and J ends lost 8 bases and 2 bases respectively, with 25 bases between them. The CDR3 contains 18 residues. CDR1 is SNHLY and CDR2 is FYNNEI in the germline V gene. For the CDR3, the DNA is TGTGCCAGCTCCACGGCGGGAGGGAAGCTACGGGGCAATCAGCCCCAGCATTTT. Amino acid sequence: CASSTAGGKLRGNQPQHF.

This chain uses TRBV27 with TRBJ2-7, with D perhaps TRBD1 (6 bases). CDR1 is MNHEY and CDR2 is SMNVEV in the germline V gene (reference sequence). The CDR3 extends over 14 amino acids. V lost 3 bases and J lost 4, with 13 bases in between. CDR3: CASSFLGQGYEQYF. In DNA form, the CDR3 reads TGTGCCAGCAGTTTTCTCGGGCAGGGGTACGAGCAGTACTTC.

The chain recombines TRBV7-9 with TRBJ2-5, with TRBD2 matching 13 bases. The V segment lost 6 bases and the J segment 1 base; nucleotides outside the gene matches: 5. Germline values: CDR1 SEHNR, CDR2 FQNEAQ (reference sequence). This CDR3 is 16 amino acids long. CDR3 protein: CASRRGLAGFQETQYF. CDR3 DNA: TGTGCCAGCAGGCGGGGACTAGCGGGGTTCCAAGAGACCCAGTACTTC.

The chain has TRBV6-5 and TRBJ1-1; 8 bases align to TRBD1. The CDR3 loop spans 15 amino acids. Trimming removed 0 bases from V and 1 base from J; junction bases left unmatched: 1. The V gene's germline CDR1 is MNHEY and CDR2 SVGAGI. The CDR3: CASSYSDRANTEAFF. As DNA, the CDR3 is TGTGCCAGCAGTTACTCGGACAGGGCGAACACTGAAGCTTTCTTT.

The genes are TRBV5-4 and TRBJ2-6, with a possible D match to TRBD2 (5 bases). V dropped 0 bases and J dropped 0 bases, with 10 bases sitting between them. Germline values: CDR1 SGHNT, CDR2 YYREEE (reference sequence). The CDR3 has 17 amino acids. CDR3 amino acids: CASSLARGSSGANVLTF. The CDR3 DNA reads TGTGCCAGCAGCTTGGCTCGGGGTAGCTCTGGGGCCAACGTCCTGACTTTC. Using reference TRBV5-4 and TRBJ2-6 for the parts outside the CDR3, the full variable domain is ETGVTQSPTHLIKTRGQQVTLRCSSQSGHNTVSWYQQALGQGPQFIFQYYREEENGRGNFPPRFSGLQFPNYSSELNVNALELDDSALYLCASSLARGSSGANVLTFGAGSRLTVL.

The rearrangement uses TRBV4-3 and TRBJ2-2; 7 positions agree with TRBD1. Per the germline V gene, CDR1 is LGHNA and CDR2 is YSLEER. This CDR3 spans 17 amino acids. V shed 2 bases, J shed 2 bases, and the junction held 8 bases outside the gene matches. CDR3 sequence reads: CASSQPRTGINTGELFF. In DNA, the CDR3 is TGCGCCAGCAGCCAACCTCGGACAGGCATCAACACCGGGGAGCTGTTTTTT.

CDR3 amino acids: CASSSRGTGVMRAEAFF. The CDR3 coding sequence is TGCGCCAGCAGCTCTCGGGGGACAGGGGTCATGAGGGCTGAAGCTTTCTTT. V gene TRBV5-1 combines with J gene TRBJ1-1; TRBD1 aligns across 10 bases. CDR1 is SGHRS, CDR2 YFSETQ, per germline. This CDR3 region has 17 residues. V gave up 3 bases and J gave up 6 bases; unmatched junction bases: 14. The full variable domain, rest sourced from reference TRBV5-1 and TRBJ1-1, is KAGVTQTPRYLIKTRGQQVTLSCSPISGHRSVSWYQQTPGQGLQFLFEYFSETQRNKGNFPGRFSGRQFSNSRSEMNVSTLELGDSALYLCASSSRGTGVMRAEAFFGQGTRLTVV.

The V gene is TRBV11-3, the J gene TRBJ2-3, with TRBD2 as a possible D gene (5 bases). Per the germline V gene, CDR1 is SGHNT and CDR2 is YENEEA. Trimming took off 5 bases at V and 1 base at J, with 7 bases between the two ends. The CDR3 length is 13 residues. This CDR3 reads CASSPGGTDTQYF. The CDR3 DNA follows: TGTGCCAGCAGCCCCGGGGGCACAGATACGCAGTATTTT.

This clone was seen a single time. The rearrangement uses TRBV19 and TRBJ1-6; weak D call: TRBD1 (5 bases). The V gene's germline CDR1 is LNHDA and CDR2 SQIVND (reference sequence). Trimming cost V 2 bases and J 6 bases, with 8 bases left between them. This CDR3 is built from 14 residues. CDR3 nucleotide sequence: TGTGCCAGTAGTATACGAGGGGCTAATTCACCCCTCCACTTT. It encodes CASSIRGANSPLHF.

This sequence joins TRBV18 and TRBJ1-2; D uncertain. This CDR3 spans 14 amino acids. V was cut by 4 bases and J by 8 bases, with 17 bases left in between. From germline, CDR1 is KGHSH and CDR2 LQKENI. Here the CDR3 reads CASSQPGDPRGYTF. The CDR3 nucleotides read TGTGCCAGCTCACAACCAGGTGACCCTAGGGGCTACACCTTC.

V usage is TRBV23-1 and J usage is TRBJ1-2; 7 bases align to TRBD1. Being an ORF, TRBV23-1 has a function that is uncertain. The trim removed 3 bases at V and 8 bases at J, leaving 12 bases unmatched. This CDR3 comprises 15 residues. DNA of the CDR3: TGCGCCAGCAGTCAGACCGGGACAGCACAGGACGGCTACACCTTC. Encoded protein: CASSQTGTAQDGYTF.

The rearrangement uses TRBV15 and TRBJ1-3, with D possibly TRBD1 on 5 matching bases. Between the trimmed V and J ends, which lost 1 base and 4 bases, there was a span of 11 bases. The germline V gene has CDR1 LNHNV and CDR2 YYDKDF (reference sequence). This CDR3 region has 15 residues. The CDR3 DNA follows: TGTGCCACCAGCAGAGGGGACGCGCCGGGAAACACCATATATTTT. Translated: CATSRGDAPGNTIYF.

The CDR3 here is CSSWDGGTEAFF. DNA of the CDR3: TGCAGCTCCTGGGATGGGGGGACTGAAGCTTTCTTT. This chain joins TRBV29-1 and TRBJ1-1; D might be TRBD1 (5 bases). Germline V gene data show CDR1 as SQVTM and CDR2 as ANQGSEA. The length of the CDR3 is 12 residues. The V end lost 8 bases, the J end lost 5 bases, and 15 bases lay between the germline ends.